Shown below are 19 T cell receptor beta chains from a single sample sequenced in a study of T cells after yellow fever vaccination. TCRdb redid the calling of the 5' RACE reads with MiXCR, one entry per CDR3 protein. Here the sample spans 110,000 or so distinct CDR3 sequences, approximately 7.1% being singletons. The source was CD4+ T cells sorted from PBMCs, collected roughly 45 days after the first yellow fever vaccination. These receptors all come from a young man who received the YFV17D yellow fever vaccine.

This clonotype showed up just a few times. The chain combines TRBV4-3 with TRBJ1-5; D call uncertain. The V gene lost 0 bases and the J gene lost 2 bases, with 5 bases spanning the gap. The CDR3 has 14 residues. Germline V gene sequence: CDR1 LGHNA, CDR2 YSLEER. CDR3: CASSQEVRNQPQHF. DNA for the CDR3: TGCGCCAGCAGCCAAGAGGTGCGCAATCAGCCCCAGCATTTT.

This clonotype was found many times. The chain recombines TRBV18 with TRBJ1-1; D is unclear. Trimming shortened V by 2 bases and J by 4 bases, and 11 bases separated the two germline ends. Germline values: CDR1 KGHSH, CDR2 LQKENI. The CDR3 length is 14 residues. The CDR3 spells CASSPRYTGTEAFF. In DNA form, the CDR3 reads TGTGCCAGCTCACCAAGGTACACTGGCACTGAAGCTTTCTTT.

This clonotype was seen at least ten times. The chain couples TRBV20-1 to TRBJ2-5; possible D gene TRBD2, 5 bases. CDR1 and CDR2 from the germline V gene are DFQATT and SNEGSKA (reference sequence). V dropped 3 bases and J dropped 10 bases, with 18 bases sitting between them. This CDR3 has 13 amino acids. DNA of the CDR3: TGCAGTGCTAGGGACCCCGTTCAAGGAGGCCAGTACTTC. Its protein product is CSARDPVQGGQYF.

This clonotype has a count of ten or more. This rearrangement joins TRBV7-2 to TRBJ2-3; D is undetermined. Trimming took off 5 bases at V and 2 bases at J, with 2 bases between the two ends. This CDR3 is 11 amino acids long. Germline CDR1 SGHTA, CDR2 FQGNSA. Written as DNA, the CDR3 is TGTGCCAGCAGCCCCACAGATACGCAGTATTTT. Translating gives CASSPTDTQYF.

This clonotype was detected ten times or more. The J gene is TRBJ2-5, the V gene TRBV5-1; 7 bases map to TRBD1. The CDR3 extends over 14 amino acids. CDR1 and CDR2 (germline): SGHRS, YFSETQ. Trimming at V came to 2 bases and at J to 5 bases, leaving 6 bases not matched to a gene. CDR3 residues: CASSLEGARETQYF. CDR3 DNA: TGCGCCAGCAGCTTAGAGGGGGCGCGGGAGACCCAGTACTTC.

This clonotype was recorded many times. The chain links TRBV3-1 to TRBJ2-5; no clear D gene. The germline V gene encodes CDR1 LGHDT and CDR2 YNNKEL (reference sequence). The CDR3 extends over 15 amino acids. V was pared by 1 base and J by 0 bases, with 9 bases between. The CDR3: CASSQGLLYQETQYF. For the CDR3, the DNA is TGTGCCAGCAGCCAAGGGCTGCTGTACCAAGAGACCCAGTACTTC.

A remark on this clonotype: With a much larger clone just one base away, this may be a read error. The V and J genes are TRBV7-9 and TRBJ2-5; a weak D match, TRBD2 (5 bases). The CDR3 is 14 residues long. Germline assignment: CDR1 SEHNR and CDR2 FQNEAQ (reference sequence). As DNA, the CDR3 is TGTGCCAGCAGCTTCTACGCTAGCCAAGAGACCCAGAACTTC. This translates into CASSFYASQETQNF.

This clonotype was seen ten or more times. The chain links TRBV20-1 to TRBJ2-1; TRBD2 matches at 10 bases. CDR3 length: 14 residues. CDR1 is DFQATT and CDR2 is SNEGSKA in the germline V gene (reference sequence). V shed 6 bases, J shed 9 bases, and the junction held 11 bases outside the gene matches. CDR3 sequence (DNA): TGCAGTGCCGACATAGCGGGGGGATCGGGTGAGCAGTTCTTC. Its translation is CSADIAGGSGEQFF.

The V and J genes are TRBV3-1 and TRBJ2-7; 7 bases line up with TRBD1. The V gene's germline CDR1 is LGHDT and CDR2 YNNKEL (reference sequence). V gave up 10 bases and J gave up 0 bases; unmatched junction bases: 18. The CDR3 is 17 amino acids. The CDR3 region has the DNA TGTGCCACCTGCCGTCGGTGGTGTTGGACAGGCTCCTACGAGCAGTACGTC. Encoded protein: CATCRRWCWTGSYEQYV.

In this sample, this clonotype turned up many times. This chain links TRBV20-1 with TRBJ2-5; D might be TRBD1 (6 bases). Germline V gene data show CDR1 as DFQATT and CDR2 as SNEGSKA (reference sequence). The CDR3 consists of 13 residues. V was cut by 7 bases and J by 5 bases, with 17 bases left in between. CDR3 protein: CSVRGSKGETQYF. As DNA, the CDR3 is TGCAGTGTCAGGGGCAGTAAGGGGGAGACCCAGTACTTC.

Of note for this clonotype: A much larger clone lies one base from this, so it may be a read error. The chain joins TRBV20-1 to TRBJ2-2; either TRBD1 or TRBD2 may supply D (6 bases each). Germline CDR1 reads DFQATT; CDR2 reads SNEGSKA (reference sequence). The CDR3 length is 16 residues. The CDR3, as DNA: TGCTGTGCTAGAGCTGGGGGGCGCGGGTACACCGGGGAGCTGTTTTTT. This sequence encodes CCARAGGRGYTGELFF.

This clonotype turned up a few times. This chain joins TRBV6-1 and TRBJ2-5, with no clear D. Trimming took off 2 bases at V and 5 bases at J, with 15 bases between the two ends. The CDR3 covers 15 residues. Germline CDR1 MNHNS, CDR2 SASEGT. The CDR3 DNA reads TGTGCCAGCAGTGAAAGCCAGGCCGGCAGGGAGACCCAGTACTTC. Its translation: CASSESQAGRETQYF.

This clonotype was seen ten or more times. The chain uses TRBV20-1 and TRBJ1-2; D remains ambiguous. The CDR3 is 15 amino acids. Looked up from germline, CDR1 is DFQATT and CDR2 is SNEGSKA (reference sequence). The V and J ends lost 0 bases and 3 bases respectively, with 14 bases between them. The DNA of the CDR3 is TGCAGTGCTAGAGATGCGGAGGACGAAGACTATGGCTACACCTTC. Translating gives CSARDAEDEDYGYTF.

The sample holds many counts of this clonotype. The chain is built from TRBV5-1 and TRBJ2-1; D unresolved. The V gene's germline CDR1 is SGHRS and CDR2 YFSETQ. The CDR3 consists of 11 residues. Trimming removed 3 bases at V and 8 bases at J, with 6 bases between. CDR3 region: CASSSPDEQFF. DNA of the CDR3: TGCGCCAGCAGCTCGCCAGATGAGCAGTTCTTC.

There are many counts of this clonotype. The V and J genes are TRBV10-3 and TRBJ2-2; D is uncertain. The CDR3 is 13 amino acids. V dropped 3 bases and J dropped 5 bases, with 7 bases sitting between them. From germline, CDR1 is ENHRY and CDR2 SYGVKD. For the CDR3, the DNA is TGTGCCATCAGTGAAAGAGGAACCGGGGAGCTGTTTTTT. Protein sequence: CAISERGTGELFF.

In this sample, this clonotype turned up many times. The J gene is TRBJ2-1, the V gene TRBV20-1, with 8 bases aligning to TRBD2. CDR1 DFQATT and CDR2 SNEGSKA come from the germline V gene (reference sequence). The CDR3 has 15 residues. The V and J ends lost 1 base and 4 bases, in that order; junction bases with no gene match: 6. The CDR3 spells CSARVQAGEYNEQFF. The CDR3 region has the DNA TGCAGTGCTAGAGTGCAAGCGGGGGAGTACAATGAGCAGTTCTTC.

This clonotype was counted many times. The chain has TRBV20-1 and TRBJ2-5; D not certain. Germline loops: CDR1 DFQATT, CDR2 SNEGSKA (reference sequence). The CDR3 is 13 residues long. The V and J ends lost 3 bases and 0 bases respectively, with 8 bases between them. CDR3 sequence (DNA): TGCAGTGCTAGGCACCCGTACCAAGAGACCCAGTACTTC. Translation gives CSARHPYQETQYF.

The chain uses TRBV24-1 and TRBJ1-5; 7 nucleotides line up with TRBD1. The trim removed 4 bases at V and 0 bases at J, leaving 20 bases unmatched. The CDR3 has 21 residues. The germline CDR1 and CDR2 sequences are KGHDR and SFDVKD. CDR3 sequence: CATSEPWTGHCNLYSNQPQHF. CDR3 sequence (DNA): TGTGCCACCAGTGAACCCTGGACAGGCCACTGCAATCTCTATAGCAATCAGCCCCAGCATTTT.

This clonotype came up many times. The genes are TRBV29-1 and TRBJ1-1; D possibly corresponds to TRBD1 (6 bases). The CDR3 has 13 amino acids. The V gene lost 7 bases and the J gene lost 0 bases, with 12 bases spanning the gap. Per the germline V gene, CDR1 is SQVTM and CDR2 is ANQGSEA. CDR3 sequence reads: CSGGAELNTEAFF. For the CDR3, the DNA is TGCAGCGGGGGGGCAGAACTGAACACTGAAGCTTTCTTT. Full variable domain (remainder filled in from reference TRBV29-1 and TRBJ1-1): SAVISQKPSRDICQRGTSLTIQCQVDSQVTMMFWYRQQPGQSLTLIATANQGSEATYESGFVIDKFPISRPNLTFSTLTVSNMSPEDSSIYLCSGGAELNTEAFFGQGTRLTVV.